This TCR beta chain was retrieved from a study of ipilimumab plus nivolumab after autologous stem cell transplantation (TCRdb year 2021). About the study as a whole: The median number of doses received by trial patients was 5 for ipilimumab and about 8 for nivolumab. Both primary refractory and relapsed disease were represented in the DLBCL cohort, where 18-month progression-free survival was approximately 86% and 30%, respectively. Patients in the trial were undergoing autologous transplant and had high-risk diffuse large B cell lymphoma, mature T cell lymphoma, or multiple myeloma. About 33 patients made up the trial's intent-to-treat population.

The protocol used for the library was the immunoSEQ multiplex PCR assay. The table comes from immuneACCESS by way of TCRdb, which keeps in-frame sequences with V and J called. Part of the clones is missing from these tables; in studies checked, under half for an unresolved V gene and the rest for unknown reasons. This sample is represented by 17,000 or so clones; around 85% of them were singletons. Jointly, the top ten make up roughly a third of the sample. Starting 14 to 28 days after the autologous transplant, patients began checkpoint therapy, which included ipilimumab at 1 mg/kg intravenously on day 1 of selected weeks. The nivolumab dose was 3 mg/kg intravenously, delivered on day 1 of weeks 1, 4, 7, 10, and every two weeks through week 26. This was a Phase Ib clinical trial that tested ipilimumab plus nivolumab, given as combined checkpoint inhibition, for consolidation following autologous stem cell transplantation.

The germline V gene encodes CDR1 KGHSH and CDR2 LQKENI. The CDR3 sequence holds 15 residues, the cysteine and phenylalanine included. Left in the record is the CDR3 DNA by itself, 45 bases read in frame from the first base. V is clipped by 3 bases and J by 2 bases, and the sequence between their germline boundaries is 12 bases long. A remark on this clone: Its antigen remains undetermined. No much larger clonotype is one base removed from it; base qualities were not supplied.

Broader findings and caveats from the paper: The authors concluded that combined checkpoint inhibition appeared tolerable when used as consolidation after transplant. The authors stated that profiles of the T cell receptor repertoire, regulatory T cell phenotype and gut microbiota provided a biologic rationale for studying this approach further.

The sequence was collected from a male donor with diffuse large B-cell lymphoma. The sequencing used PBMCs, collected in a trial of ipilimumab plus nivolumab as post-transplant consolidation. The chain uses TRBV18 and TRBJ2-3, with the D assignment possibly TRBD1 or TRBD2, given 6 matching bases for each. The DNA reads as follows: TGTGCCAGCTCACCGACAGGCGGGAACACAGATACGCAGTATTTT. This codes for CASSPTGGNTDTQYF.